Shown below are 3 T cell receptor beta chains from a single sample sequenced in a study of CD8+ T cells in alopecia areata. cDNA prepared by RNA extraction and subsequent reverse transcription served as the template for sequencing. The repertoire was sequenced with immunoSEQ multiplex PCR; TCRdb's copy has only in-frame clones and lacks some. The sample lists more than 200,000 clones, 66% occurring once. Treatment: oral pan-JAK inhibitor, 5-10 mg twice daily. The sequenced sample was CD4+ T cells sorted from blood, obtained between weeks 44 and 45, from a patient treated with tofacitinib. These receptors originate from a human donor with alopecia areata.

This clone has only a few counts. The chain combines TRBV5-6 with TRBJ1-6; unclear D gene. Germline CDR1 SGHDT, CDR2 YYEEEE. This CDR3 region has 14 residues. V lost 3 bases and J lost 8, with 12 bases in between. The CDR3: CASSSLEVDSPLHF. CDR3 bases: TGTGCCAGCAGCTCCCTGGAAGTGGATTCACCCCTCCACTTT.

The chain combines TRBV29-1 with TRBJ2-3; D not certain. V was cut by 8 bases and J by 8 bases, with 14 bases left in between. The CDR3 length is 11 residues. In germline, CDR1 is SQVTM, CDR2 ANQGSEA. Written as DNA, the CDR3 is TGCAGCCACTACGACAAGAGTACGCAGTATTTT. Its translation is CSHYDKSTQYF.

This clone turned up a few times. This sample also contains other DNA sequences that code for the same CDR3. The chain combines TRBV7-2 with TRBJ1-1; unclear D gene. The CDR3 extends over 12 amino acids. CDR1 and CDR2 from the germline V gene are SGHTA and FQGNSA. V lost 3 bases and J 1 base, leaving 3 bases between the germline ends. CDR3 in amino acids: CASSFSNTEAFF. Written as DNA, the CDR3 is TGTGCCAGCAGCTTCTCGAACACTGAAGCTTTCTTT. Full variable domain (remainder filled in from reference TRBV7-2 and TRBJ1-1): GAGVSQSPSNKVTEKGKDVELRCDPISGHTALYWYRQSLGQGLEFLIYFQGNSAPDKSGLPSDRFSAERTGGSVSTLTIQRTQQEDSAVYLCASSFSNTEAFFGQGTRLTVV.